This T cell receptor beta chain was captured by sequencing in a study of patients and donors after allogeneic stem cell transplantation. In germline, CDR1 is SNHLY, CDR2 FYNNEI. This CDR3 has 13 amino acids. The ends were cut back, 2 bases at V and 8 bases at J, with 12 bases in the middle. TCRdb recomputed calls from the RT-PCR reads with MiXCR, one row per CDR3 protein. Here the sample spans tens of thousands of distinct CDR3 sequences, 4% to 5% being singletons. V gene TRBV2 combines with J gene TRBJ1-2; no clear D. The specimen sequenced was blood, either unsorted or a sorted T cell fraction (not recorded which). The sequence was obtained from a human donor who was either an allogeneic HSCT recipient or a stem cell or donor lymphocyte infusion donor (not recorded which). It is not recorded whose cells these are; they may come from a transplant donor. The CDR3 reads CASSELGREGYTF. CDR3 coding DNA: TGTGCCAGCAGTGAACTTGGGAGAGAGGGCTACACCTTC.